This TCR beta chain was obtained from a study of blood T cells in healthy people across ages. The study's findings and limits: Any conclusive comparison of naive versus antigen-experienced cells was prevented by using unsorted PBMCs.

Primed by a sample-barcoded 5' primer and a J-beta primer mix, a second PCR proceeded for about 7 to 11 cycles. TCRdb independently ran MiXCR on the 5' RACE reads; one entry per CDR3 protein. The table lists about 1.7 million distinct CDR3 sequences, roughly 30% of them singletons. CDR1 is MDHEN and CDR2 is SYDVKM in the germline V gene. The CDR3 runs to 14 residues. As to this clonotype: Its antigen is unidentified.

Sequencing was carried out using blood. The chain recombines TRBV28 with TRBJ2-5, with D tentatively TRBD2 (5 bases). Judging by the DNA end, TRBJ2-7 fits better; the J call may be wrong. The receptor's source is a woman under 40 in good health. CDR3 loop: CASSPPRDRTEQYF. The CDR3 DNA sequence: TGTGCCAGCAGTCCGCCTCGGGATCGGACCGAGCAGTACTTC.